These 22 T cell receptor beta chains share one sample of origin, sequenced in a study of T cells in Graves' hyperthyroidism and ophthalmopathy. RNA transcripts were the template for amplifying TCR beta CDR3 regions. The HTBI primer set served for first-round RT-PCR of the TCR CDR3. TCRdb used MiXCR to reprocess the multiplex PCR reads, holding one entry per CDR3 protein. The data show about 300,000 distinct CDR3 sequences, roughly 20% seen once. The source material was blood. Every receptor here comes from a man aged 50 to 60 with Graves' ophthalmopathy.

As for this clonotype: At one end the junction does not follow the germline gene, possibly because of a read error. The genes are TRBV5-5 and TRBJ1-3; D remains unclear. The CDR3 runs 17 residues. Germline assignment: CDR1 SGHKS and CDR2 YYEKEE (reference sequence). This chain's CDR3 is CASSLAPPGLSGNTIYF. The CDR3 bases are TGCGCCAGCAGCTTGGCCCCCCCGGGTCTCTCTGGAAACACCATATATTTT.

Many counts were recorded for this clonotype. The rearrangement links TRBV7-8 to TRBJ1-3, with a tentative D call TRBD1 (5 bases). This CDR3 comprises 15 residues. Germline V gene sequence: CDR1 SGHVS, CDR2 FQNEAQ. V was cut by 2 bases and J by 4 bases, with 12 bases left in between. The CDR3 sequence: CASSLPRGGGNTIYF. The CDR3 DNA reads TGTGCCAGCAGCTTACCTCGGGGCGGAGGAAACACCATATATTTT. The variable domain in full, completed from reference TRBV7-8 and TRBJ1-3, reads GAGVSQSPRYKVAKRGQDVALRCDPISGHVSLFWYQQALGQGPEFLTYFQNEAQLDKSGLPSDRFFAERPEGSVSTLKIQRTQQEDSAVYLCASSLPRGGGNTIYFGEGSWLTVV.

This chain uses TRBV7-9 with TRBJ2-7; TRBD2 matches at 11 bases. Trimming cost V 5 bases and J 6 bases; bases outside gene matches: 3. The CDR3 runs to 13 residues. Germline-derived CDR1 and CDR2 are SEHNR and FQNEAQ (reference sequence). The CDR3 here is CASSTSGSGEQYF. CDR3 sequence (DNA): TGTGCCAGCAGCACTAGCGGGAGTGGCGAGCAGTACTTC.

The sample holds a few counts of this clonotype. The chain carries TRBV7-8 and TRBJ2-1; 7 bases fit TRBD2. From germline, CDR1 is SGHVS and CDR2 FQNEAQ. The CDR3 runs to 14 residues. V lost 5 bases, J lost 3 bases, and 4 bases stayed unmatched. This chain's CDR3 is CASSPSGGYNEQFF. Written as DNA, the CDR3 is TGTGCCAGCAGCCCGTCGGGGGGCTACAATGAGCAGTTCTTC.

About this clonotype itself: A read error may produce the germline difference seen at one junction end. V usage is TRBV6-1 and J usage is TRBJ2-3; D is possibly TRBD1 (5 bases). The length of the CDR3 is 13 residues. The germline CDR1 and CDR2 sequences are MNHNS and SASEGT. The CDR3 loop reads CASTGRWADTRYF. The CDR3 bases are TGTGCCAGCACAGGGCGATGGGCAGATACGCGGTATTTT.

J is TRBJ2-1 and V is TRBV9; 10 bases agree with TRBD1. This CDR3 is built from 17 residues. V lost 2 bases to trimming and J lost 0 bases; unmatched junction nucleotides: 5. CDR1 is SGDLS and CDR2 is YYNGEE in the germline V gene. Here the CDR3 reads CASSVPRQGASYNEQFF. DNA for the CDR3: TGTGCCAGCAGCGTCCCCCGACAGGGGGCCTCCTACAATGAGCAGTTCTTC.

This clonotype was observed at least ten times. The chain employs TRBV7-2 and TRBJ1-1; no definite D call. The CDR3 is 13 amino acids. The V gene lost 6 bases and the J gene lost 0 bases, with 8 bases spanning the gap. Germline V gene data show CDR1 as SGHTA and CDR2 as FQGNSA. The CDR3 region is CASRTFMNTEAFF. CDR3 nucleotide sequence: TGTGCCAGCAGGACATTCATGAACACTGAAGCTTTCTTT. The full variable domain, rest sourced from reference TRBV7-2 and TRBJ1-1, is GAGVSQSPSNKVTEKGKDVELRCDPISGHTALYWYRQSLGQGLEFLIYFQGNSAPDKSGLPSDRFSAERTGGSVSTLTIQRTQQEDSAVYLCASRTFMNTEAFFGQGTRLTVV.

CDR3 sequence: CSVNGAGIQKNIQYF. CDR3 bases: TGCAGCGTTAACGGAGCGGGCATACAAAAAAACATTCAGTACTTC. This chain uses TRBV29-1 with TRBJ2-4; D may be TRBD2 (6 bases). CDR3 length: 15 residues. V lost 5 bases and J lost 4, with 18 bases in between. CDR1 SQVTM and CDR2 ANQGSEA come from the germline V gene. Full variable domain (missing parts from reference TRBV29-1 and TRBJ2-4): SAVISQKPSRDICQRGTSLTIQCQVDSQVTMMFWYRQQPGQSLTLIATANQGSEATYESGFVIDKFPISRPNLTFSTLTVSNMSPEDSSIYLCSVNGAGIQKNIQYFGAGTRLSVL.

This clonotype was observed a few times. The junction and the germline gene differ at one end; a read error may be behind it. The V gene is TRBV15, the J gene TRBJ2-7; D is possibly TRBD1 or TRBD2 (5 bases each). CDR1 and CDR2 (germline): LNHNV, YYDKDF (reference sequence). This CDR3 region has 14 residues. The CDR3 loop reads CATSSGTRSSEQYF. The CDR3 nucleotides are TGTGCCACCAGCTCAGGGACCCGCTCCTCCGAGCAGTACTTC.

This clonotype has more than one count but fewer than ten. The chain carries TRBV20-1 and TRBJ2-6; D remains ambiguous. Germline loops: CDR1 DFQATT, CDR2 SNEGSKA (reference sequence). With 8 bases removed from V and 2 bases from J, the gap between germline ends came to 10 bases. The CDR3 covers 13 residues. The CDR3 DNA follows: TGCAGTCCTTTAGTTGCTGGGGCCAACGTCCTGACTTTC. Its translation is CSPLVAGANVLTF.

This clonotype occurred many times. The DNA of the CDR3 is TGTGCCTCGCAGGATGACAATCAGCCCCAGCATTTT. Its translation: CASQDDNQPQHF. This chain uses TRBV30 with TRBJ1-5; no clear D gene. Germline V gene sequence: CDR1 GTSNPN, CDR2 SVGIG (reference sequence). Trimming took off 7 bases at V and 3 bases at J, with 10 bases between the two ends. CDR3 size: 12 residues.

This clonotype was detected many times. The chain has TRBV13 and TRBJ2-7, with 7 bases identical to TRBD2. The CDR3 spans 14 residues. Germline assignment: CDR1 PRHDT and CDR2 FYEKMQ (reference sequence). V lost 5 bases to trimming and J lost 4 bases; unmatched junction nucleotides: 8. The DNA for the CDR3 is TGTGCCAGCAGCGCACGGGGGGATAAGTACGAGCAGTACTTC. It encodes CASSARGDKYEQYF.

The CDR3 protein is CASSVGGRVTGELFF. For the CDR3, the DNA is TGTGCCAGCAGCGTAGGCGGGAGGGTCACCGGGGAGCTGTTTTTT. The chain has TRBV11-2 and TRBJ2-2, with TRBD2 matching 9 bases. This CDR3 is 15 amino acids long. Unmatched junction bases numbered 5, after V lost 5 bases and J lost 4 bases. Germline assignment: CDR1 SGHAT and CDR2 FQNNGV.

The CDR3 loop reads CASSSPDRGQGDTQYF. As DNA, the CDR3 is TGTGCCAGCAGCTCCCCGGACAGGGGGCAGGGAGATACGCAGTATTTT. The chain links TRBV7-9 to TRBJ2-3, with 11 positions matching TRBD1. CDR1 is SEHNR, CDR2 FQNEAQ, per germline (reference sequence). CDR3 length equals 16 residues. V gave up 4 bases and J gave up 5 bases; unmatched junction bases: 8.

This clonotype was recorded a few times. The chain combines TRBV7-8 with TRBJ2-1, with 8 bases matching TRBD2. The V gene end was trimmed by 5 bases and the J gene end by 8 bases; junction bases not matched to a gene: 14. CDR3 length: 16 residues. Germline CDR1 is SGHVS and CDR2 is FQNEAQ. The CDR3 region is CASSPRGSGKADEQFF. DNA for the CDR3: TGTGCCAGCAGCCCCCGTGGTAGCGGGAAGGCGGATGAGCAGTTCTTC.

The chain has TRBV28 and TRBJ1-2, with a weak D call TRBD1 (5 bases). The CDR3 runs 15 residues. The V end was cut by 5 bases, the J end by 5 bases, with 18 bases between. The germline V gene has CDR1 MDHEN and CDR2 SYDVKM. The CDR3 DNA reads TGTGCCAGCAGTCCCACCCCGGGGCAGGGTTATGGCTACACCTTC. Residues: CASSPTPGQGYGYTF.

The table lists this clonotype with many counts. This chain uses TRBV28 with TRBJ2-1; the D is unclear. V dropped 6 bases and J dropped 0 bases, with 18 bases sitting between them. Germline V gives CDR1 MDHEN, CDR2 SYDVKM. The CDR3 loop spans 17 amino acids. This CDR3 reads CASSVDPIVSSYNEQFF. The CDR3 DNA is TGTGCCAGCAGCGTAGATCCGATCGTTAGCTCCTACAATGAGCAGTTCTTC.

The V call is TRBV10-1, the J call TRBJ1-1, with D uncertain. Trimming left V 0 bases short and J 1 base short, with 6 bases between. This CDR3 region has 14 residues. Germline V gives CDR1 WNHNN, CDR2 SYGVQD (reference sequence). CDR3 loop: CASSESGRNTEAFF. The CDR3 DNA reads TGCGCCAGCAGTGAGTCCGGTCGGAACACTGAAGCTTTCTTT.

The chain employs TRBV14 and TRBJ2-7; 7 bases fit TRBD1. This CDR3 is 15 amino acids long. Germline assignment: CDR1 SGHDN and CDR2 FVKESK. V lost 0 bases and J lost 3; bases outside the gene matches: 5. CDR3 protein: CASSQDPTGFYEQYF. The CDR3 DNA reads TGTGCCAGCAGCCAAGACCCGACAGGGTTCTACGAGCAGTACTTC.

The chain recombines TRBV5-6 with TRBJ2-7; 8 nucleotides line up with TRBD2. Germline CDR1 is SGHDT and CDR2 is YYEEEE. Germline trimming cut 4 bases from V and 6 bases from J; bases unmatched to any gene: 15. The CDR3 sequence is 16 residues long. The CDR3 reads CASSPRAGRAIGEQYF. The CDR3 coding sequence is TGTGCCAGCAGCCCACGGGCCGGGAGGGCCATTGGCGAGCAGTACTTC.

The chain joins TRBV13 to TRBJ2-5; D might be TRBD1 or TRBD2, each matching 5 bases. Trimming left V 5 bases short and J 0 bases short, with 19 bases between. Germline V gene data show CDR1 as PRHDT and CDR2 as FYEKMQ (reference sequence). The CDR3 is 17 residues long. This CDR3 reads CASSREGQAPYQETQYF. The CDR3 coding sequence is TGTGCCAGCAGCCGAGAGGGGCAGGCTCCGTACCAAGAGACCCAGTACTTC.

This clonotype was seen more than once but under ten times. This chain joins TRBV7-2 and TRBJ2-7; 9 bases match TRBD2. The germline V gene has CDR1 SGHTA and CDR2 FQGNSA. This CDR3 has 15 residues. V trimming: 3 bases; J trimming: 3 bases; junction bases outside the gene matches: 6. CDR3 sequence reads: CASSFASGTLYEQYF. The CDR3 region has the DNA TGTGCCAGCAGCTTTGCTAGCGGGACCCTCTACGAGCAGTACTTC.